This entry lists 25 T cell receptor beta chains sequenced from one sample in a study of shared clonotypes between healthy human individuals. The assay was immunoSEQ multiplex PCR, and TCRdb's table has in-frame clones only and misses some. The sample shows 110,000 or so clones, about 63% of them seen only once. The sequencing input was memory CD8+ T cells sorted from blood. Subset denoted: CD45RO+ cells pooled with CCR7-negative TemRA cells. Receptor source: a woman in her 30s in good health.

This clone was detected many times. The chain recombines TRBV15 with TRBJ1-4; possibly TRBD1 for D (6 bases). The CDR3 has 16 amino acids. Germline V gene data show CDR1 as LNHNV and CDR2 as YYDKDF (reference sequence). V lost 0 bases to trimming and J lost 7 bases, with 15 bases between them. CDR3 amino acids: CATSREGAGGGEKLFF. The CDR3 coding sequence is TGTGCCACCAGCAGAGAGGGGGCCGGAGGGGGTGAAAAACTGTTTTTT.

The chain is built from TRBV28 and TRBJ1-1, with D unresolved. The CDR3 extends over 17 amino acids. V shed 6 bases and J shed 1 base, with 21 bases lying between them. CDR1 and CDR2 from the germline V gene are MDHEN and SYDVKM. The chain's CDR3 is CASRTPLGRASNTEAFF. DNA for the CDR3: TGTGCCAGCAGGACGCCGCTTGGACGGGCCTCGAACACTGAAGCTTTCTTT.

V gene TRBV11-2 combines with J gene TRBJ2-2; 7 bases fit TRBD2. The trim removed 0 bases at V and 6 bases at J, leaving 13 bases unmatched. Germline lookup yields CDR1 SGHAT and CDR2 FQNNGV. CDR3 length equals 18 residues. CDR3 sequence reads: CASSLEFLGGRAAGELFF. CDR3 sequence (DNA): TGTGCCAGCAGCTTAGAGTTTCTAGGTGGGAGGGCCGCCGGGGAGCTGTTTTTT. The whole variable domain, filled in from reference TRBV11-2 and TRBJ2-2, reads EAGVAQSPRYKIIEKRQSVAFWCNPISGHATLYWYQQILGQGPKLLIQFQNNGVVDDSQLPKDRFSAERLKGVDSTLKIQPAKLEDSAVYLCASSLEFLGGRAAGELFFGEGSRLTVL.

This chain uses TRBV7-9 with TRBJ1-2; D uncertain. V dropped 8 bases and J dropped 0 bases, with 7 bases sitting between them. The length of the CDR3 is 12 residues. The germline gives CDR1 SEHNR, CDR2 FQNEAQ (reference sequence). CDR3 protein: CASGLSNYGYTF. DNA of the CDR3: TGTGCCAGCGGTCTTTCTAACTATGGCTACACCTTC.

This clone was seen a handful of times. CDR3 DNA: TGTGCCAGCAGTTACTCGGAACGTTACGAGCAGTACTTC. Translation: CASSYSERYEQYF. The chain employs TRBV6-6 and TRBJ2-7; D gene unclear. Deletions cut 0 bases from V and 4 bases from J, with 7 bases between. This CDR3 contains 13 residues. CDR1 MNHNY and CDR2 SVGAGI come from the germline V gene (reference sequence).

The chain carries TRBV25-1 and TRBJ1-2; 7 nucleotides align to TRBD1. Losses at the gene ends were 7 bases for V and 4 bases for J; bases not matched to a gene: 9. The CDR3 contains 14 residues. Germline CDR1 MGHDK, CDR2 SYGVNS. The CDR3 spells CASMRGGQRYGYTF. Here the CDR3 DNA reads TGTGCCAGCATGCGGGGGGGACAGCGCTATGGCTACACCTTC.

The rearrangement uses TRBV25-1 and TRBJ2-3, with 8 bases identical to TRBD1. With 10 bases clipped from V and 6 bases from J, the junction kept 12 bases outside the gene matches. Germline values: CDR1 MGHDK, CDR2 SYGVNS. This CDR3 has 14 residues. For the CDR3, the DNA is TGTGCCACCGTGGGACAGGAGTCTTGGGATACGCAGTATTTT. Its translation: CATVGQESWDTQYF.

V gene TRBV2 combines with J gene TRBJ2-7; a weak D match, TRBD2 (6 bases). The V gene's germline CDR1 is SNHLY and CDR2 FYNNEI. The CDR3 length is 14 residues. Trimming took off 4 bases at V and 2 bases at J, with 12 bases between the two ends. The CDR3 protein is CASSGPGDTYEQYF. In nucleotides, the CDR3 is TGTGCCAGCAGTGGACCGGGAGACACCTACGAGCAGTACTTC.

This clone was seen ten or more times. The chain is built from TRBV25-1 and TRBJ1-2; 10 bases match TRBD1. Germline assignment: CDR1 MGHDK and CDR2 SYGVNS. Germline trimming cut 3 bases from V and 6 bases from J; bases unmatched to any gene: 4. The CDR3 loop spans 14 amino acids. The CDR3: CASSEFDRGHGYTF. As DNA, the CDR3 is TGTGCCAGCAGTGAGTTCGACAGGGGGCATGGCTACACCTTC.

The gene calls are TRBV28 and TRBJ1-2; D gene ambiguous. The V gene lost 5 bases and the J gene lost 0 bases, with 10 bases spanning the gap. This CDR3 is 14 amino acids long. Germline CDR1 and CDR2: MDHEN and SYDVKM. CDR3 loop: CASSMGISNYGYTF. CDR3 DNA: TGTGCCAGCAGTATGGGGATTTCTAACTATGGCTACACCTTC.

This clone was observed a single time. The CDR3 DNA sequence: TGTGCCAGCACCGAGGGACAGGGAGGGTACGAGCAGTACTTC. Its translation: CASTEGQGGYEQYF. V is TRBV25-1 and J is TRBJ2-7; 9 bases map to TRBD1. The germline V gene has CDR1 MGHDK and CDR2 SYGVNS. The CDR3 runs 14 residues. With 7 bases clipped from V and 4 bases from J, the junction kept 8 bases outside the gene matches.

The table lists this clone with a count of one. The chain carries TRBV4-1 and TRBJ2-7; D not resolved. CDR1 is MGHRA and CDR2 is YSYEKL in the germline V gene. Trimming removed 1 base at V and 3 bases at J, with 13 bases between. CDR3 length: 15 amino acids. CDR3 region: CASSQAWQDHYEQYF. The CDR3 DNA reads TGCGCCAGCAGCCAAGCATGGCAGGACCACTACGAGCAGTACTTC.

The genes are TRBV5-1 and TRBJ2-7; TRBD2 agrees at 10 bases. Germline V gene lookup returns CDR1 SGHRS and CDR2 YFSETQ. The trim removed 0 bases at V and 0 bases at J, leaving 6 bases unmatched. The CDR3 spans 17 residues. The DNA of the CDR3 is TGCGCCAGCAGCTTGGGCGGACTAGCGGACCCCTCCTACGAGCAGTACTTC. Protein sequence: CASSLGGLADPSYEQYF.

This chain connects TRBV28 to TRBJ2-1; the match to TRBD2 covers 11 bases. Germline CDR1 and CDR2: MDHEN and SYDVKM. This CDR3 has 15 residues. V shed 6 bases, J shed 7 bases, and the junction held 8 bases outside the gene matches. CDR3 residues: CASRHLTSGSNEQFF. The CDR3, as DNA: TGTGCCAGCAGACACCTTACTAGCGGGAGTAATGAGCAGTTCTTC.

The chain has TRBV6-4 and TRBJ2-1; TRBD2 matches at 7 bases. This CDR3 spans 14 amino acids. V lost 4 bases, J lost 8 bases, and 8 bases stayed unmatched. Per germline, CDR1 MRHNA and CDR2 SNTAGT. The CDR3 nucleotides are TGTGCCAGCAGTGGGGAGGGCCAGAGGGATGAGCAGTTCTTC. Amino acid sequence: CASSGEGQRDEQFF.

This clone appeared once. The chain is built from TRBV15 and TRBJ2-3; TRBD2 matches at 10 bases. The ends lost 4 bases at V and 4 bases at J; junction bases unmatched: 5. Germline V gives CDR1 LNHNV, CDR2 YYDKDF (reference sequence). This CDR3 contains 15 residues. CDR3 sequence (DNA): TGTGCCACCAGCAATCTAGCGGGAGAGGCAGATACGCAGTATTTT. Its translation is CATSNLAGEADTQYF.

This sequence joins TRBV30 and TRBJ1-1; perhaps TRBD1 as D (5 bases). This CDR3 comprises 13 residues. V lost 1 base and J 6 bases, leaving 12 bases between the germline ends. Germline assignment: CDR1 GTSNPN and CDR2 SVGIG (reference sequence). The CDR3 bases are TGTGCCTGGAGTGCGGGGGTTTACGCTGAAGCTTTCTTT. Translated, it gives CAWSAGVYAEAFF.

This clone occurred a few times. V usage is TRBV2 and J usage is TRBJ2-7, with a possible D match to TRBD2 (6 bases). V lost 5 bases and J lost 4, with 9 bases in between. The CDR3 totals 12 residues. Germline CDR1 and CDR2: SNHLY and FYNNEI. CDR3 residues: CASSRTKYEQYF. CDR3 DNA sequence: TGTGCCAGCAGTCGGACTAAGTACGAGCAGTACTTC.

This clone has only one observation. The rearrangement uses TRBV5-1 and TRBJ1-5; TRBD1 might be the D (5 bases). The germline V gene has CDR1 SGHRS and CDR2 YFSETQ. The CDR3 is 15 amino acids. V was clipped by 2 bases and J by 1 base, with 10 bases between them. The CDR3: CASSFDPGSNQPQHF. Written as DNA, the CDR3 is TGCGCCAGCAGCTTTGATCCAGGGAGCAATCAGCCCCAGCATTTT.

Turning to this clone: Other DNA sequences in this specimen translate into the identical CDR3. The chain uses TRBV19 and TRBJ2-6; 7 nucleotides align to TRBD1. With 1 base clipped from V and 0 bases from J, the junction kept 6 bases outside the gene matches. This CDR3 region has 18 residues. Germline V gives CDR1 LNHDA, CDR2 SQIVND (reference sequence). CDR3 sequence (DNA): TGTGCCAGTAGTATAGGGGACAGACTCTCCTCTGGGGCCAACGTCCTGACTTTC. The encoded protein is CASSIGDRLSSGANVLTF.

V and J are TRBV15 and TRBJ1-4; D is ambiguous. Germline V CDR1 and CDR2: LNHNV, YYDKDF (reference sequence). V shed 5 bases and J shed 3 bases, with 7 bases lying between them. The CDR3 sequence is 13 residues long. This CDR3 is CATSSGANEKLFF. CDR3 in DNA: TGTGCCACCAGCTCTGGGGCTAATGAAAAACTGTTTTTT.

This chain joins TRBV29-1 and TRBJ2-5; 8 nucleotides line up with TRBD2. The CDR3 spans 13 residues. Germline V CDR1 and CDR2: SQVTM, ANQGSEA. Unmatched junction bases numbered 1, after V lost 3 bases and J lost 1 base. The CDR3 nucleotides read TGCAGCGTTGATGGACTAGCCCAAGAGACCCAGTACTTC. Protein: CSVDGLAQETQYF.

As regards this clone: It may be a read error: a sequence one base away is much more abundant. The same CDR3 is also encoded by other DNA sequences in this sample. The CDR3 DNA reads TGTGCCACCAGCAGAGTGACAGGCTCTGGGGCCAACGTCCTGACTTTC. Amino acids: CATSRVTGSGANVLTF. The rearrangement joins TRBV15 to TRBJ2-6, with D perhaps TRBD1 (6 bases). The germline CDR1 and CDR2 sequences are LNHNV and YYDKDF (reference sequence). The CDR3 length is 16 residues. V gave up 1 base and J gave up 0 bases, with 7 bases separating them.

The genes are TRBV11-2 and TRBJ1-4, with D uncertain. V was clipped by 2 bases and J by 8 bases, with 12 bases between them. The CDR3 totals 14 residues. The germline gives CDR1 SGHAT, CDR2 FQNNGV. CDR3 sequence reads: CASSLTRFGEKLFF. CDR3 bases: TGTGCCAGCAGCTTAACCCGGTTTGGCGAAAAACTGTTTTTT.

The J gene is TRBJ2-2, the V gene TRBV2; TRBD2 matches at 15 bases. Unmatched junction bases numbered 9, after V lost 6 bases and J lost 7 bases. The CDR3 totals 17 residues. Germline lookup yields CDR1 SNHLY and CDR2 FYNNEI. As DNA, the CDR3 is TGTGCCAGCAGGGCCGGACTAGCGGGAGGGCCCGGCGGGGAGCTGTTTTTT. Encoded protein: CASRAGLAGGPGGELFF.